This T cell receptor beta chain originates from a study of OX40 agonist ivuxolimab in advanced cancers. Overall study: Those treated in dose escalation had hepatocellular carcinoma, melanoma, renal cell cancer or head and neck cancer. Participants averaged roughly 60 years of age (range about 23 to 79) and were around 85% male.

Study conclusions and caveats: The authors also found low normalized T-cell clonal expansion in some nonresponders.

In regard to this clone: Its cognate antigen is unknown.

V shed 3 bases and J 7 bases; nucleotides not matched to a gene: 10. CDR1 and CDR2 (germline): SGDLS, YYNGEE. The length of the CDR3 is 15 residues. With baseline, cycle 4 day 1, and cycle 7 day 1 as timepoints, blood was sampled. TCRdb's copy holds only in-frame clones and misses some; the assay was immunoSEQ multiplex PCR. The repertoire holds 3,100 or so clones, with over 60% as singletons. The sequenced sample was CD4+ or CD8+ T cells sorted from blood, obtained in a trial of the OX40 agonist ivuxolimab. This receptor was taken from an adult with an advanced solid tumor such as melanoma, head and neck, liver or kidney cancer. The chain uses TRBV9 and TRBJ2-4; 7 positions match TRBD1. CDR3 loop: CASSAMTGIANIQYF. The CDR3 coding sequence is TGTGCCAGCAGCGCAATGACAGGGATTGCGAACATTCAGTACTTC. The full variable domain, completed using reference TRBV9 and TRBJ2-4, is DSGVTQTPKHLITATGQRVTLRCSPRSGDLSVYWYQQSLDQGLQFLIQYYNGEERAKGNILERFSAQQFPDLHSELNLSSLELGDSALYFCASSAMTGIANIQYFGAGTRLSVL.